The 10 T cell receptor beta chains below were found in one sample sequenced in a study of neoadjuvant anti-PD-1 for oral cavity cancer. This sample's time point: after neoadjuvant nivolumab, at surgical resection. Data came from immunoSEQ multiplex PCR; TCRdb stores just in-frame clones and leaves some out. This sample has 11,000 to 15,000 clones; around 74% occur once, and the top ten carry around 2.8%. The sequencing used PBMCs, collected after nivolumab (anti-PD-1) treatment. These receptor sequences come from a person aged 40 to 85 with oral cavity squamous cell carcinoma.

This chain connects TRBV27 to TRBJ2-5, with D uncertain. Germline CDR1 MNHEY, CDR2 SMNVEV (reference sequence). The CDR3 runs to 15 residues. V was clipped by 0 bases and J by 2 bases, with 10 bases between them. CDR3 sequence (DNA): TGTGCCAGCAGTTTATCGATTGACGGACAAGAGACCCAGTACTTC. Its translation is CASSLSIDGQETQYF.

The chain combines TRBV6-6 with TRBJ2-7, with TRBD2 matching 7 bases. V was pared by 7 bases and J by 4 bases, with 4 bases of the junction left unmatched. The CDR3 consists of 12 residues. Germline V CDR1 and CDR2: MNHNY, SVGAGI (reference sequence). This chain's CDR3 is CASTGGQYEQYF. For the CDR3, the DNA is TGTGCCAGCACGGGGGGTCAATACGAGCAGTACTTC.

The chain is built from TRBV14 and TRBJ2-7; perhaps TRBD2 as D (6 bases). This CDR3 has 15 amino acids. CDR1 is SGHDN and CDR2 is FVKESK in the germline V gene. V was pared by 1 base and J by 0 bases, with 10 bases between. The CDR3 DNA reads as TGTGCCAGCAGCCAAGTGGCGGGATCCTCCTACGAGCAGTACTTC. Amino acids: CASSQVAGSSYEQYF. Drawing the rest from reference TRBV14 and TRBJ2-7, the complete variable domain is EAGVTQFPSHSVIEKGQTVTLRCDPISGHDNLYWYRRVMGKEIKFLLHFVKESKQDESGMPNNRFLAERTGGTYSTLKVQPAELEDSGVYFCASSQVAGSSYEQYFGPGTRLTVT.

The chain has TRBV6-6 and TRBJ1-2, with 9 bases matching TRBD1. Germline CDR1 is MNHNY and CDR2 is SVGAGI (reference sequence). CDR3 size: 14 residues. V gave up 5 bases and J gave up 6 bases; unmatched junction bases: 7. CDR3 protein: CASSRTGVGDGYTF. CDR3 nucleotides: TGTGCCAGCAGTCGGACAGGGGTTGGCGATGGCTACACCTTC.

This chain connects TRBV11-3 to TRBJ2-1; D possibly uses TRBD1 or TRBD2 (5 bases each). The CDR3 is 15 residues long. Trimming cost V 5 bases and J 5 bases, with 16 bases left between them. Germline V CDR1 and CDR2: SGHNT, YENEEA. CDR3 region: CASSKTGTLNNEQFF. The CDR3 bases are TGTGCCAGCAGCAAAACCGGGACCTTGAACAATGAGCAGTTCTTC. The full variable domain, in which reference TRBV11-3 and TRBJ2-1 provide the parts outside the CDR3, is EAGVVQSPRYKIIEKKQPVAFWCNPISGHNTLYWYLQNLGQGPELLIRYENEEAVDDSQLPKDRFSAERLKGVDSTLKIQPAELGDSAVYLCASSKTGTLNNEQFFGPGTRLTVL.

This clone was detected only once. The chain recombines TRBV11-2 with TRBJ2-3; weak D call: TRBD1 (6 bases). The germline V and J ends were trimmed by 1 base and 1 base, with 18 bases remaining between them. The CDR3 contains 18 residues. The germline V gene encodes CDR1 SGHAT and CDR2 FQNNGV. CDR3 sequence (DNA): TGTGCCAGCAGCTTAGGTTACGGGACCCCAGGGGGCACAGATACGCAGTATTTT. Translated: CASSLGYGTPGGTDTQYF.

This chain links TRBV6-4 with TRBJ2-5; weak D call: TRBD2 (6 bases). V was shortened by 8 bases and J by 5 bases, with 18 bases between the two germline ends. The germline V gene has CDR1 MRHNA and CDR2 SNTAGT. CDR3 length: 14 residues. CDR3 protein: CASAKAGPRETQYF. CDR3 bases: TGTGCCAGCGCAAAAGCGGGTCCCCGGGAGACCCAGTACTTC.

This chain connects TRBV5-1 to TRBJ1-1; perhaps TRBD1 as D (5 bases). The CDR3 spans 13 residues. The V and J ends lost 0 bases and 11 bases respectively, with 14 bases between them. CDR1 SGHRS and CDR2 YFSETQ come from the germline V gene. CDR3 in amino acids: CASSLEGPLAAFF. Written as DNA, the CDR3 is TGCGCCAGCAGCTTGGAGGGACCTCTGGCCGCTTTCTTT.

The rearrangement uses TRBV6-1 and TRBJ2-1, with 8 bases lining up with TRBD2. This CDR3 contains 15 residues. Per germline, CDR1 MNHNS and CDR2 SASEGT. The J segment lost 4 bases and the V segment lost 8 bases, leaving 10 bases of the junction unmatched. CDR3 sequence reads: CASGLAGIFYNEQFF. The CDR3 DNA reads TGTGCCAGCGGCCTAGCGGGCATCTTTTACAATGAGCAGTTCTTC.

The rearrangement links TRBV27 to TRBJ2-2; D is unresolved. CDR3 size: 11 residues. Trimming took off 6 bases at V and 4 bases at J, with 3 bases between the two ends. CDR1 and CDR2 from the germline V gene are MNHEY and SMNVEV (reference sequence). CDR3 sequence reads: CASRGTGELFF. The CDR3 coding sequence is TGTGCCAGCAGGGGCACCGGGGAGCTGTTTTTT.